What follows are 26 T cell receptor beta chains derived from one specimen sequenced in a study of blood T cell repertoires in COVID-19. Clones were sequenced by immunoSEQ multiplex PCR, and TCRdb holds only the in-frame ones, with some missing. The repertoire consists of about 99,000 clones, with more than 70% occurring once and the leading ten covering roughly 3.6%. Sequences were obtained from peripheral blood. These receptors all come from a woman aged 55-70 years with acute or convalescent COVID-19.

The chain has TRBV12-5 and TRBJ2-3, with 12 bases aligning to TRBD2. This CDR3 has 16 amino acids. V shed 6 bases, J shed 6 bases, and the junction held 10 bases outside the gene matches. The germline CDR1 and CDR2 sequences are LGHNT and FRNRAP. The CDR3 sequence is CASGTMGLAGFDTQYF. CDR3 in DNA: TGTGCTAGTGGAACTATGGGACTAGCGGGCTTCGATACGCAGTATTTT.

The chain couples TRBV10-3 to TRBJ1-1; 7 positions match TRBD1. Trimming at V came to 10 bases and at J to 2 bases, leaving 10 bases not matched to a gene. The CDR3 length is 14 residues. Germline-derived CDR1 and CDR2 are ENHRY and SYGVKD. The CDR3 sequence: CASRQGLFNTEAFF. The DNA of the CDR3 is TGTGCCAGCCGACAGGGTCTGTTTAACACTGAAGCTTTCTTT.

This clone turned up a few times. The chain combines TRBV10-3 with TRBJ1-6, with 9 nucleotides matching TRBD1. This CDR3 region has 17 residues. V was clipped by 6 bases and J by 10 bases; unmatched bases: 16. Germline lookup yields CDR1 ENHRY and CDR2 SYGVKD. The CDR3 coding sequence is TGTGCCATCAGCGCGCGGGGATCCCGGGACAGGGAATCACCCCTCCACTTT. Protein product: CAISARGSRDRESPLHF.

V gene TRBV18 combines with J gene TRBJ2-1; 8 nucleotides align to TRBD2. The V and J ends lost 1 base and 3 bases, in that order; junction bases with no gene match: 5. The CDR3 spans 16 residues. Germline V gene lookup returns CDR1 KGHSH and CDR2 LQKENI. The CDR3, as DNA: TGTGCCAGCTCACCACTGCGGACTAGCCTCTACAATGAGCAGTTCTTC. Residues: CASSPLRTSLYNEQFF.

The chain joins TRBV7-6 to TRBJ2-7; 11 bases align to TRBD1. The CDR3 has 15 residues. Germline loops: CDR1 SGHVS, CDR2 FNYEAQ. V shed 1 base, J shed 7 bases, and the junction held 6 bases outside the gene matches. The CDR3 DNA reads TGTGCCAGCAGCTTAGGGACAGGGGGCTCAGGAGAGCAGTACTTC. It encodes CASSLGTGGSGEQYF.

This clone occurred a few times. The V and J genes are TRBV5-1 and TRBJ1-3; weak D call: TRBD1 (6 bases). Germline V CDR1 and CDR2: SGHRS, YFSETQ. The ends were cut back, 5 bases at V and 0 bases at J, with 12 bases in the middle. The CDR3 is 15 amino acids. In nucleotides, the CDR3 is TGCGCCAGCAGTTTCGACAGGTTCTCTGGAAACACCATATATTTT. Protein: CASSFDRFSGNTIYF.

The chain recombines TRBV19 with TRBJ1-5; 7 nucleotides align to TRBD1. This CDR3 comprises 15 residues. Trimming removed 5 bases from V and 5 bases from J; junction bases left unmatched: 9. Per germline, CDR1 LNHDA and CDR2 SQIVND (reference sequence). The CDR3 region is CASSPGTVGYQPQHF. The CDR3 DNA reads TGTGCCAGTAGTCCCGGGACAGTAGGCTATCAGCCCCAGCATTTT.

The rearrangement links TRBV11-2 to TRBJ2-3, with TRBD2 matching 10 bases. The germline V gene has CDR1 SGHAT and CDR2 FQNNGV. V shed 2 bases, J shed 5 bases, and the junction held 7 bases outside the gene matches. The CDR3 covers 16 residues. The DNA of the CDR3 is TGTGCCAGCAGCTTATTGGTAGCGGGAGGAGGAGATACGCAGTATTTT. It translates to CASSLLVAGGGDTQYF.

The rearrangement links TRBV6-6 to TRBJ1-3, with a weak D call TRBD1 (5 bases). This CDR3 comprises 15 residues. Germline CDR1 and CDR2: MNHNY and SVGAGI (reference sequence). V shed 2 bases and J shed 2 bases, with 10 bases lying between them. The CDR3 nucleotides read TGTGCCAGCAGTTACGTGCAGGGTGCTGGAAACACCATATATTTT. This translates into CASSYVQGAGNTIYF.

The chain recombines TRBV10-3 with TRBJ2-1, with 14 bases matching TRBD2. J lost 8 bases, V lost 0 bases, and 3 bases had no gene match. This CDR3 contains 16 residues. The germline CDR1 and CDR2 sequences are ENHRY and SYGVKD. As DNA, the CDR3 is TGTGCCATCAGTGAGTCGGGGACTAGCGGGAGCCATGAGCAGTTCTTC. Residues: CAISESGTSGSHEQFF.

The V call is TRBV19, the J call TRBJ1-5, with 8 bases lining up with TRBD1. CDR3 length: 14 residues. Per the germline V gene, CDR1 is LNHDA and CDR2 is SQIVND (reference sequence). V shed 5 bases, J shed 4 bases, and the junction held 4 bases outside the gene matches. The CDR3 DNA reads as TGTGCCAGTAGTTCTCGACAGGGGAATCAGCCCCAGCATTTT. Translated, it gives CASSSRQGNQPQHF.

CDR3 region: CASSLGAGGASIYEQYV. The CDR3 nucleotides read TGTGCCAGCAGCTTAGGGGCCGGGGGGGCTTCCATCTACGAGCAGTACGTC. The gene calls are TRBV7-8 and TRBJ2-7, with 8 positions matching TRBD2. There are 17 residues in the CDR3. Germline values: CDR1 SGHVS, CDR2 FQNEAQ. V lost 1 base to trimming and J lost 3 bases; unmatched junction nucleotides: 11.

The chain links TRBV5-1 to TRBJ2-7, with 10 nucleotides matching TRBD2. Germline CDR1 is SGHRS and CDR2 is YFSETQ. Trimming at V came to 0 bases and at J to 3 bases, leaving 6 bases not matched to a gene. The CDR3 runs to 16 residues. This chain's CDR3 is CASSLDLLAGFYEQYF. In DNA, the CDR3 is TGCGCCAGCAGCTTGGATCTACTAGCGGGATTCTACGAGCAGTACTTC.

CDR3 amino acids: CASSSWTGTTEAFF. CDR3 DNA: TGTGCCAGCAGCTCGTGGACAGGGACCACTGAAGCTTTCTTT. The rearrangement uses TRBV7-2 and TRBJ1-1; 8 bases map to TRBD1. Germline V lookup: CDR1 SGHTA, CDR2 FQGNSA. The CDR3 sequence is 14 residues long. The trim removed 4 bases at V and 4 bases at J, leaving 5 bases unmatched.

The table lists this clone with a few counts. The chain employs TRBV10-2 and TRBJ1-2, with TRBD1 as a possible D gene (5 bases). The germline V gene encodes CDR1 WSHSY and CDR2 SAAADI. The CDR3 totals 11 residues. Trimming shortened V by 8 bases and J by 7 bases, and 11 bases separated the two germline ends. CDR3 amino acids: CASGRQSGYTF. The CDR3 DNA reads as TGCGCCAGCGGAAGACAGTCTGGCTACACCTTC.

V is TRBV2 and J is TRBJ1-5; D is possibly TRBD1 (5 bases). The CDR3 contains 13 residues. The V gene's germline CDR1 is SNHLY and CDR2 FYNNEI. Trimming removed 5 bases at V and 6 bases at J, with 11 bases between. The CDR3: CASSFQGRQPQHF. The CDR3 nucleotides read TGTGCCAGCAGTTTCCAGGGCCGTCAGCCCCAGCATTTT.

The chain recombines TRBV27 with TRBJ2-1, with 12 bases fitting TRBD2. After removal of 2 bases from V and 3 bases from J, the junction contained 5 bases not matched to a gene. The CDR3 spans 17 residues. Looked up from germline, CDR1 is MNHEY and CDR2 is SMNVEV (reference sequence). The CDR3 DNA follows: TGTGCCAGCAGTTTAATACGACTAGCGGGAGACTACAATGAGCAGTTCTTC. Amino acid sequence: CASSLIRLAGDYNEQFF.

The CDR3 DNA is TGTGCCAGCAGTTCCGGTGGAAGCGGGAGTCTCCCCTACGAGCAGTACTTC. It codes for CASSSGGSGSLPYEQYF. V usage is TRBV28 and J usage is TRBJ2-7; 8 bases align to TRBD2. The germline V gene encodes CDR1 MDHEN and CDR2 SYDVKM. V dropped 4 bases and J dropped 2; count of bases not matched to a gene: 13. This CDR3 has 17 amino acids.

J is TRBJ1-3 and V is TRBV7-2; 7 bases match TRBD1. This CDR3 contains 15 residues. Germline trimming cut 5 bases from V and 0 bases from J; bases unmatched to any gene: 4. Germline CDR1 is SGHTA and CDR2 is FQGNSA. This CDR3 reads CASSQGGSSGNTIYF. The CDR3 coding sequence is TGTGCCAGCAGCCAGGGGGGTAGCTCTGGAAACACCATATATTTT.

A single count supports this clone. This chain connects TRBV5-1 to TRBJ2-1; 11 bases match TRBD2. J gave up 6 bases and V 0 bases, and 2 bases lay outside the gene matches. Looked up from germline, CDR1 is SGHRS and CDR2 is YFSETQ. This CDR3 has 15 amino acids. For the CDR3, the DNA is TGCGCCAGCAGCTTGGTGGGACTAGCGGTCAATGAGCAGTTCTTC. It translates to CASSLVGLAVNEQFF.

The gene calls are TRBV6-5 and TRBJ1-4, with 7 bases fitting TRBD1. This CDR3 region has 15 residues. Germline V gene data show CDR1 as MNHEY and CDR2 as SVGAGI. V shed 6 bases, J shed 7 bases, and the junction held 11 bases outside the gene matches. The DNA for the CDR3 is TGTGCCAGCAGACCTTCACAGGGGAGTCTTGAAAAACTGTTTTTT. Its protein product is CASRPSQGSLEKLFF.

This chain links TRBV7-8 with TRBJ2-5; D possibly corresponds to TRBD1 (6 bases). The CDR3 is 16 residues long. The V end was cut by 2 bases, the J end by 5 bases, with 18 bases between. Germline V lookup: CDR1 SGHVS, CDR2 FQNEAQ. CDR3 sequence (DNA): TGTGCCAGCAGCTTATGGGGGCTTTCGGCAGGGGAGACCCAGTACTTC. Protein product: CASSLWGLSAGETQYF.

This clone appeared once. The chain employs TRBV19 and TRBJ2-3, with TRBD2 identical over 11 bases. This CDR3 has 15 residues. V dropped 6 bases and J dropped 2; count of bases not matched to a gene: 4. CDR1 is LNHDA and CDR2 is SQIVND in the germline V gene (reference sequence). The CDR3 nucleotides are TGTGCCAGTAGACCGGGACTAGCGGCCACAGATACGCAGTATTTT. Encoded protein: CASRPGLAATDTQYF.

The chain employs TRBV11-3 and TRBJ2-1; TRBD1 matches 7 bases. The CDR3 is made up of 15 amino acids. CDR1 and CDR2 from the germline V gene are SGHNT and YENEEA. V lost 5 bases and J lost 10; bases outside the gene matches: 14. The CDR3 here is CASSPRDSKYGEQFF. The DNA of the CDR3 is TGTGCCAGCAGCCCCCGGGACAGCAAATACGGAGAGCAGTTCTTC.

The V and J genes are TRBV15 and TRBJ2-3; 9 nucleotides align to TRBD1. V lost 1 base, J lost 4 bases, and 0 bases stayed unmatched. Germline V CDR1 and CDR2: LNHNV, YYDKDF (reference sequence). The CDR3 consists of 14 residues. The CDR3: CATSRGQGADTQYF. DNA of the CDR3: TGTGCCACCAGCAGAGGACAGGGGGCAGATACGCAGTATTTT.

This sequence joins TRBV19 and TRBJ1-1; D not resolved. Germline values: CDR1 LNHDA, CDR2 SQIVND (reference sequence). The V end was cut by 6 bases, the J end by 6 bases, with 17 bases between. This CDR3 contains 14 residues. The CDR3 sequence: CASRNGRSNPEAFF. In DNA, the CDR3 is TGTGCCAGTAGGAATGGCAGAAGTAACCCTGAAGCTTTCTTT.